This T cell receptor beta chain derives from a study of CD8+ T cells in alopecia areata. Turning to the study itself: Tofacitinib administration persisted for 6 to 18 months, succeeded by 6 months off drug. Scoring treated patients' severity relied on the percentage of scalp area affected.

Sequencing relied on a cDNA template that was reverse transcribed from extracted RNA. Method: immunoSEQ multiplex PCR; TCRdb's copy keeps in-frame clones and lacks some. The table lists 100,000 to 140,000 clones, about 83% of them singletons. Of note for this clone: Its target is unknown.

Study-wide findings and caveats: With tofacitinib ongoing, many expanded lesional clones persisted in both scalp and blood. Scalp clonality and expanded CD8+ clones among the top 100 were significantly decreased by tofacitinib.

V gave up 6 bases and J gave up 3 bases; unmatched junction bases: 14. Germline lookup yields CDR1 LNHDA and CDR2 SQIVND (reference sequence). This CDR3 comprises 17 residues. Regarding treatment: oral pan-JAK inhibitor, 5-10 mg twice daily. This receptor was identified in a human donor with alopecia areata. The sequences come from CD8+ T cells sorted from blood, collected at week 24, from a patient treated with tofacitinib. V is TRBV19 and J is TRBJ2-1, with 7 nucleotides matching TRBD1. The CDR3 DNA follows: TGTGCCAGTAGCCCCCCTCGGACAGGCCCAAACTACAATGAGCAGTTCTTC. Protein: CASSPPRTGPNYNEQFF.